The 7 T cell receptor beta chains in this list originate from one sample, sequenced in a study of CDR3 diversity in severe acne. TCRdb reprocessed the PCR reads via MiXCR and lists one record per CDR3 protein. The profile shows about 90,000 distinct CDR3 sequences, 45% to 55% of them singletons. The sample taken for sequencing was blood. These receptors were taken from a male donor in good health, serving as a control.

The chain employs TRBV6-1 and TRBJ2-7, with a tentative D call TRBD2 (5 bases). With 2 bases removed from V and 4 bases from J, the gap between germline ends came to 12 bases. Germline CDR1 is MNHNS and CDR2 is SASEGT. CDR3 length: 14 amino acids. CDR3 bases: TGTGCCAGCAGTGAACGGTTCGGCGGGTACGAGCAGTACTTC. This encodes CASSERFGGYEQYF.

This clonotype was recorded a few times. This chain joins TRBV7-9 and TRBJ1-1; TRBD1 might be the D (6 bases). CDR3 length: 13 amino acids. Trimming shortened V by 5 bases and J by 4 bases, and 11 bases separated the two germline ends. Germline values: CDR1 SEHNR, CDR2 FQNEAQ (reference sequence). The CDR3 DNA reads as TGTGCCAGCAGCCCATTAGGGGGCACTGAAGCTTTCTTT. It translates to CASSPLGGTEAFF.

Written as DNA, the CDR3 is TGTGCCAGCAGGGCTGGGACAGGGGGCGGCTACGAGCAGTACTTC. Its protein product is CASRAGTGGGYEQYF. The chain has TRBV6-1 and TRBJ2-7; 12 bases line up with TRBD1. Trimming took 6 bases from V and 3 from J; bases not matched to a gene: 6. Germline CDR1 is MNHNS and CDR2 is SASEGT. The CDR3 runs to 15 residues.

Comment on this clonotype: A much larger clone lies a single base off, so this may be a read error. This chain links TRBV15 with TRBJ1-6; 8 nucleotides agree with TRBD1. V trimming: 1 base; J trimming: 8 bases; junction bases outside the gene matches: 1. Germline V gene lookup returns CDR1 LNHNV and CDR2 YYDKDF (reference sequence). This CDR3 has 14 residues. CDR3: CATSRGRGHSPLHF. Written as DNA, the CDR3 is TGTGCCACCAGCAGAGGCAGGGGGCATTCACCCCTCCACTTT.

In its sample, this clonotype was seen a few times. This chain connects TRBV7-3 to TRBJ1-1; D gene uncertain. This CDR3 is 13 amino acids long. V was shortened by 5 bases and J by 5 bases, with 12 bases between the two germline ends. Germline values: CDR1 SGHTA, CDR2 FQGTGA. This chain's CDR3 is CASSPPGRTEAFF. CDR3 DNA sequence: TGTGCCAGCAGCCCACCCGGGAGAACTGAAGCTTTCTTT.

This clonotype was found many times. The chain uses TRBV6-2 or TRBV6-3 and TRBJ2-7; either TRBD1 or TRBD2 may fit D (6 bases each). V was pared by 0 bases and J by 2 bases, with 20 bases between. CDR3 size: 18 residues. Germline V gene lookup returns CDR1 MNHEY and CDR2 SVGEGT. CDR3: CASSYSGRGLAKTYEQYF. In nucleotides, the CDR3 is TGTGCCAGCAGTTACTCGGGCAGGGGTCTAGCGAAAACCTACGAGCAGTACTTC.

In its sample, this clonotype was seen many times. The V gene is TRBV7-2, the J gene TRBJ2-1, with TRBD2 matching over 13 bases. The ends lost 5 bases at V and 6 bases at J; junction bases unmatched: 13. Germline assignment: CDR1 SGHTA and CDR2 FQGNSA. The CDR3 is 18 amino acids. In DNA, the CDR3 is TGTGCCAGCAGCCCCGGTCTAGGTCGGACTAGCGGGAGCAATGAGCAGTTCTTC. Translation gives CASSPGLGRTSGSNEQFF.